This entry features one TCR beta chain sequence. Its antigen is currently not known. No much larger clone is present one base from it, and per-base qualities are unavailable. The source of the sample is a study of T cell responses to AZD1222 COVID-19 vaccine (dated by TCRdb to about 2021). About the study as a whole: TCR sequencing covered fewer than 250 trial participants: roughly 200 given two doses of AZD1222 and 26 given two doses of MenACWY control vaccine. Trial participants were enrolled by age into subgroups of 18-55, 56-69 and 70-plus years, and roughly 150, 30 and 60 TCR-sequenced participants, respectively, were included in these subgroups. General findings and caveats noted by the study authors: The 56-69-year group was small, and its depth increase did not reach significance, likely because of low power. The vaccine-associated CD4 TCRs covered the entire spike protein, and the dominant responses fell in regions 160-218 and 743-854. Participants were mostly white British, with more females than males. The authors suggested clonal diversity may have been underestimated. Because no samples from the day 14 peak response were available, repertoires could be characterized only after the peak T cell response. A significant rise in spike-specific TCR breadth and depth was observed after two AZD1222 doses relative to day 0 and relative to MenACWY recipients. Reportedly, almost half of the unique spike-specific TCRs recognized epitopes lying outside the regions that are mutated in the B.1.351 and B.1.1.7 variants. Conclusions about previously exposed vaccinees are limited, since just 6 or 7 AZD1222 recipients were seropositive for SARS-CoV-2 at baseline.

Sample time point, as interpreted from the label and publication: about 28 days (+/-7) after the second vaccine dose. AZD1222 recipients given second doses at about 4 weeks or at about 12 weeks were pooled, since spike-specific TCR depth and breadth were not found to differ between the two schedules. The vaccinee samples were drawn from two UK trials, COV001 and COV002, one of which was a single-blind randomized controlled phase 2/3 trial testing AZD1222 (ChAdOx1 nCoV-19) in healthy adults. For TCRbeta chain sequencing, PBMC samples from trial participants were taken at day 0 and at day 28 after the second dose. The CDR3 regions of human TCRbeta chains were subjected to immunosequencing. Under the source paper's analysis protocol: TCRs in the repertoires were matched against a reference library of SARS-CoV-2-specific TCRs that had been generated with the MIRA antigen-specificity platform. Breadth meant the fraction of unique TCRs that were SARS-CoV-2-associated, whereas depth meant the fraction of total T cells that were SARS-CoV-2-associated. Using the MIRA data, each spike-specific TCR was assigned both to the spike region to which the TCR was reactive and to a CD4 or CD8 class. Log10-transformed breadth and depth values were compared by one-way ANOVA with Sidak's multiple comparisons tests. TCRdb carries this immuneACCESS record with in-frame sequences only. Its versions omit some clonotypes, under half of them owing to an unresolved V gene in the studies checked, with the rest unexplained. That table furnishes V, J and clone size, whereas the DNA furnished D and trimming. This sample has about 89,000 clones in its table, and about 89% of those were observed once. 11% of the sample comes from the top ten.

CDR1 and CDR2 are read off the germline V gene as SNHLY and FYNNEI. From the cysteine through the phenylalanine, the CDR3 covers 14 amino acids. The kept DNA is CDR3 alone, 42 bases in frame from the first base. V is clipped by 6 bases and J by 4 bases, and the sequence between their germline boundaries is 12 bases long. The sequencing here drew on peripheral blood, taken 28 days after the second AZD1222 dose. Recombination joined TRBV2 with TRBJ1-4; the D segment cannot be called with confidence. This receptor was identified in an adult who received the AZD1222 COVID-19 vaccine. The nucleotide sequence reads as follows: TGTGCCAGCAGCGATAGGGCCGTTAATGAAAAACTGTTTTTT. Its coded protein is CASSDRAVNEKLFF. Full variable domain (CDR3 extended with the reference TRBV2 and TRBJ1-4 proteins): EPEVTQTPSHQVTQMGQEVILRCVPISNHLYFYWYRQILGQKVEFLVSFYNNEISEKSEIFDDQFSVERPDGSNFTLKIRSTKLEDSAMYFCASSDRAVNEKLFFGSGTQLSVL.